The clone carrying this T cell receptor beta chain was found a few times. Antigen specificity is unknown. This CDR3 spans 12 amino acids. Germline V lookup: CDR1 DFQATT, CDR2 SNEGSKA (reference sequence). V was clipped by 7 bases and J by 2 bases, with 10 bases between them. The record originates from a study of tumor-infiltrating lymphocytes in primary liver carcinoma. As for the study in general: The study included patients who were men and women aged 30 to 69 years. Tumors were staged T1-T3 N0M0 and measured about 4.2 to 10 cm across.

The template, roughly 550 ng total RNA, yielded TCR beta cDNA made with a constant-region primer. Investigators got TCR beta libraries out of three nested multiplex PCR rounds, done with slightly modified ARM-PCR. Each of the first two PCR rounds ran approximately 11 cycles with TRBV1-TRBV30 forward and C-beta reverse primers. A single record per CDR3 protein comes from TCRdb applying MiXCR to the multiplex PCR reads. The sample shows 310,000 or so distinct CDR3 sequences, approximately 54% of them seen only once. For blood RNA, unsorted whole blood served as the source, and germline DNA was extracted too. The study's findings and limits: Tumor-adjacent and tumor-blood pairs shared a smaller degree of overlap than tumor region pairs.

The genes are TRBV20-1 and TRBJ2-3; D not resolved. This sequence was found in a woman in her thirties with primary liver carcinoma and hepatitis B virus infection. The sequencing sample was made of peripheral blood. CDR3 sequence reads: CSVPTSTDTQYF. The CDR3 DNA follows: TGCAGTGTTCCTACTTCCACAGATACGCAGTATTTT.